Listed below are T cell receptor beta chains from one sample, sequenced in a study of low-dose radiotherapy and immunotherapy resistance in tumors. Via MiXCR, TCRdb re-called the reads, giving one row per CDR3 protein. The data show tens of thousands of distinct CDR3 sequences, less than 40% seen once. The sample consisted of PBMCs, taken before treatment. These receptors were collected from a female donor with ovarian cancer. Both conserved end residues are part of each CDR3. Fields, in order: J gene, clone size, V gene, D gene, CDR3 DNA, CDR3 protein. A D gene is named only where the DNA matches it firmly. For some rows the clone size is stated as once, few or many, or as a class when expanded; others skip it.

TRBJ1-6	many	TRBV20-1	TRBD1	TGCAGTGCTGCCTCCCGGGCAGGGGGCGCCTCCTATAATTCACCCCTCCACTTT	CSAASRAGGASYNSPLHF
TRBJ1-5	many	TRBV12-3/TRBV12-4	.	TGTGCCAGCAGTTTAGGGGGGTCCCCCAATCAGCCCCAGCATTTT	CASSLGGSPNQPQHF
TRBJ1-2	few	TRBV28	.	TGTGCCAGCAGTTTCAGTCGGCCTTGGAATGGCTACACCTTC	CASSFSRPWNGYTF
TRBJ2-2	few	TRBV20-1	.	.	CSAEDYGELFFF
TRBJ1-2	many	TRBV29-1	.	TGCAGCGTTGCACAGGGCCTTGGCTACACCTTC	CSVAQGLGYTF
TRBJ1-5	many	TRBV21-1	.	TGTGCCAGCAGCAAAGCAGGGCGCAATCAGCCCCAGCATTTT	CASSKAGRNQPQHF
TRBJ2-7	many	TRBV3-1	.	TGTGCCAGCAGCCTCGGACCGGGACGGGATCACGAGCAGTACTTC	CASSLGPGRDHEQYF
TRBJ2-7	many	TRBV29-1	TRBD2	TGCAGCGCTGCTACCCTACTAGCGGGAAAGGACGAGCAGTACTTC	CSAATLLAGKDEQYF
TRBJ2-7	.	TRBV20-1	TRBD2	TGCAGTGCCCCAGAGGGTTTCCGGGAGGACGGCTCCTACGAGCAGTACTTC	CSAPEGFREDGSYEQYF
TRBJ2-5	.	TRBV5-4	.	TGTGCCAGCAGCTTGGCGGGGATGGAGACCCAGTACTTC	CASSLAGMETQYF
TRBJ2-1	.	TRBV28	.	TGTGCCAGCAGTTTACCTTGGCAGGGGCGTAATGAGCAGTTCTTC	CASSLPWQGRNEQFF
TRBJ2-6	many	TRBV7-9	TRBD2	TGTGCCAGCAGCTCGCTAGCGGGTCTGCGGGGGGCCAACGTCCTGACTTTC	CASSSLAGLRGANVLTF
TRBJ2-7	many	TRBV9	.	TGTGCCAGCAGCGTAGCCCCCGCCTCCTACGAGCAGTACTTC	CASSVAPASYEQYF
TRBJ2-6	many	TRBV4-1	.	TGTGCCAGCAGCCAAGGAACTGGGGCCAACGTCCTGACTTTC	CASSQGTGANVLTF
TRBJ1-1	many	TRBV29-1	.	TGCAGCGTTGAAGACCCTCTAGCGGGGGGAGAAGCTTTCTTT	CSVEDPLAGGEAFF
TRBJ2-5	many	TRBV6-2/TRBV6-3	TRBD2	TGTGCCAGCAGGAATAAGCGGGAGTCCCAAGAGACCCAGTACTTC	CASRNKRESQETQYF
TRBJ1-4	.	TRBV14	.	TGTGCCAGCAGCCAAGACAGGGGTTGGAATGAAAAACTGTTTTTT	CASSQDRGWNEKLFF
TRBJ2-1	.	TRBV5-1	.	TGCGCCAGCAGCCCCGCCACATCCTACAATGAGCAGTTCTTC	CASSPATSYNEQFF
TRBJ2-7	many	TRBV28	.	TGTGCCAGCACCGAGACATTAGTACGACCTCAGTACTTC	CASTETLVRPQYF
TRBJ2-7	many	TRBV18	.	TGTGCCAGCTCACCACCGGGCAGGGCCCTAACCAGACAGTACTTC	CASSPPGRALTRQYF
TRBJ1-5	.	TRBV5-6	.	TGTGCCAGCAGCTTTTGGGGCGGGAATCAGCCCCAGCATTTT	CASSFWGGNQPQHF
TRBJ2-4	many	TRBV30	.	TGTGCCTGGAGTGTAGTGGGCGGTAACATTCAGTACTTC	CAWSVVGGNIQYF
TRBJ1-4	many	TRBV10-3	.	TGTGCCATCAGACCAGAGCAGGCTGAAAAACTGTTTTTT	CAIRPEQAEKLFF
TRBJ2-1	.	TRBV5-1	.	TGCGCCAGCAGCTTGCGCCCCCCATACAATGAGCAGTTCTTC	CASSLRPPYNEQFF
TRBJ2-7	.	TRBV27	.	TGTGCCAGCAGCCTTAACATCGGAAACTACGAGCAGTACTTC	CASSLNIGNYEQYF
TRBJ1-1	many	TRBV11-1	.	TGTGCCAGCAGCTTATCTAGGGGGACTGAAGCTTTCTTT	CASSLSRGTEAFF
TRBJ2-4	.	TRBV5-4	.	TGTGCCAGCAGCTTGAGGGCTAGTAGAGACATTCAGTACTTC	CASSLRASRDIQYF
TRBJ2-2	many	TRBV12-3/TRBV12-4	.	TGTGCCAGCATGGTTGAGAGGGGAGTTGCCACCGGGGAGCTGTTTTTT	CASMVERGVATGELFF
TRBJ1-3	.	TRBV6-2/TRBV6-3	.	TGTGCCAGCAGTTACTCGAGCCGAGTGATCCCTGGAAACACCATATATTTT	CASSYSSRVIPGNTIYF
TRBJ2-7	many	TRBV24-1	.	TGTGCCACCAGTGGCCTGGGACCGCACTACGAGCAGTACTTC	CATSGLGPHYEQYF
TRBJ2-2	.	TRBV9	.	TGTGCCAGCAGCGTGAGTGGCGCGCACACCGGGGAGCTGTTTTTT	CASSVSGAHTGELFF
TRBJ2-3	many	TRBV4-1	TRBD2	TGCGCCAGCACCCCGGGACTAGCGGCCCGGGACACAGATACGCAGTATTTT	CASTPGLAARDTDTQYF
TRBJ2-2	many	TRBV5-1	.	TGCGCCAGCAGCTTGCGTGGAGAGGGGAACACCGGGGAGCTGTTTTTT	CASSLRGEGNTGELFF
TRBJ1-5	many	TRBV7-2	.	TGTGCCAGCAGCCTCTGGGCCGACAGTCCCCCTCAGCCCCAGCATTTT	CASSLWADSPPQPQHF
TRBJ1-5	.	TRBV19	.	TGTGCCAGTAGTACATTAGACACAAAGAGCAATCTGCCCCAGCATTTT	CASSTLDTKSNLPQHF
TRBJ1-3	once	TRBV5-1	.	TGCGCCAGCAGCCCAACGTCCTCTGGAAACACCATATATTTT	CASSPTSSGNTIYF
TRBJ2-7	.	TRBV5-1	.	TGCGCCAGCAGCTTGGGACACGGCGGTCCGAGCTCCTACGAGCAGTACTTC	CASSLGHGGPSSYEQYF
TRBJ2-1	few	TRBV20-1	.	TGCAGTGCTAGTGGAGGGGTCAATGAGCAGTTCTTC	CSASGGVNEQFF
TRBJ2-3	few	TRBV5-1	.	TGCGCCAGCAGCCCGGAGGGGGGAGGGCCCGCAGATACGCAGTATTTT	CASSPEGGGPADTQYF
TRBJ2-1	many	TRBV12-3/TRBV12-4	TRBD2	TGTGCCAGCAGCACAACTAGCGGGGGGTACAATGAGCAGTTCTTC	CASSTTSGGYNEQFF
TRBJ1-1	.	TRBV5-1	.	TGCGCCAGCAGGATCGACCCGAGTACTGAAGCTTTCTTT	CASRIDPSTEAFF
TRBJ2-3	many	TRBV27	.	TGTGCCAGCAGTTCACCGGCCGGGGTCACAGATACGCAGTATTTT	CASSSPAGVTDTQYF
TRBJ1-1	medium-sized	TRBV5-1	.	TGCGCCAGCAGCTTGAGGTGGGACACTGAAGCTTTCTTT	CASSLRWDTEAFF
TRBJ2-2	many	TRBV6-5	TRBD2	TGTGCCAGCAGTTACCGACTAGCGGGGGCTTCGAACACCGGGGAGCTGTTTTTT	CASSYRLAGASNTGELFF
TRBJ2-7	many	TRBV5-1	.	TGCGCCAGCAGCTTGGGGAGGGGTGATTACGAGCAGTACTTC	CASSLGRGDYEQYF
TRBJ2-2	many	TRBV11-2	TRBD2	TGTGCCAGCAGCTTACTTCTAGCGGGGGTCACCGGGGAGCTGTTTTTT	CASSLLLAGVTGELFF
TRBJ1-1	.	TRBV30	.	TGTGCCTGGAGGGGGGGCATGAACACTGAAGCTTTCTTT	CAWRGGMNTEAFF
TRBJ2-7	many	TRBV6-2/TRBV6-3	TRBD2	TGTGCCAGCAGTTACCGTGGCCGGGGACTACCGGGGGTCAGCGAGCAGTACTTC	CASSYRGRGLPGVSEQYF
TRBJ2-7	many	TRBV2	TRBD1	TGTGCCAGCAGTGAATACGTGACAGGGCGGGAGTACTTC	CASSEYVTGREYF
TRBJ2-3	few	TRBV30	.	TGTGCCTGGAGTGTTCGTGCGGGCCGATCGGATACGCAGTATTTT	CAWSVRAGRSDTQYF
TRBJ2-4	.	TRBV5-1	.	TGCGCCAGCAGCTCCAACGGACTGGGGTCGGGCATTCAGTACTTC	CASSSNGLGSGIQYF
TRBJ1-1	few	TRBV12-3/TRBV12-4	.	TGTGCCAGCAGTTTTACAAAGAGGAACACTGAAGCTTTCTTT	CASSFTKRNTEAFF
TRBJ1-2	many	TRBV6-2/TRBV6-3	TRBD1	TGTGCCAGCAAAACAGGGGTCCTAGGCTACACCTTC	CASKTGVLGYTF
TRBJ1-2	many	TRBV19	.	TGTGCCAGTAGTATAAGCGGTGGCTACACCTTC	CASSISGGYTF
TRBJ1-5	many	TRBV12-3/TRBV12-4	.	TGTGCCAGCAGTACCATCAGGGTCCAGCCCCAGCATTTT	CASSTIRVQPQHF
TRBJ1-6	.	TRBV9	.	TGTGCCAGCAGCGTAGCATACTATAATTCACCCCTCCACTTT	CASSVAYYNSPLHF
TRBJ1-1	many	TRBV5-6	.	TGTGCCAGCACGCCCCGGGGGAGCACTGAAGCTTTCTTT	CASTPRGSTEAFF
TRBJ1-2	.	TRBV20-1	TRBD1	TGCAGTGCTAGCAATAAAGGACAGGGACCGGCTACCTTC	CSASNKGQGPATF
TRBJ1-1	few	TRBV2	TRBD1	TGTGCCAGCAGTCCCAGGACAGGCATGAACACTGAAGCTTTCTTT	CASSPRTGMNTEAFF
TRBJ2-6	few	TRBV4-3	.	TGCGCCAGCAGCCAAGACCGGACAACCCACATAAGCTCTGGGGCCAACGTCCTGACTTTC	CASSQDRTTHISSGANVLTF